Listed here are 10 T cell receptor beta chains from one sample, sequenced in a study of blood T cell repertoires in COVID-19. The protocol was immunoSEQ multiplex PCR, while the TCRdb copy is restricted to in-frame clones and leaves out a portion. This sample has roughly 230,000 clones; 88% occur once, and the top ten carry 1.5% to 2%. The material sequenced was peripheral blood. The receptors come from a man in his 70s with acute or convalescent COVID-19.

This chain joins TRBV5-1 and TRBJ2-7, with 7 nucleotides matching TRBD1. Germline V CDR1 and CDR2: SGHRS, YFSETQ. V dropped 1 base and J dropped 0; count of bases not matched to a gene: 10. The CDR3 has 17 residues. The CDR3 here is CASSLNRGDRSSYEQYF. The CDR3 bases are TGCGCCAGCAGCTTGAACCGTGGGGACAGAAGCTCCTACGAGCAGTACTTC.

V gene TRBV13 combines with J gene TRBJ2-3, with D unresolved. CDR1 and CDR2 (germline): PRHDT, FYEKMQ (reference sequence). The CDR3 totals 11 residues. Trimming shortened V by 4 bases and J by 4 bases, and 3 bases separated the two germline ends. The CDR3 here is CASSYSDTQYF. In DNA, the CDR3 is TGTGCCAGCAGCTACTCAGATACGCAGTATTTT.

This chain joins TRBV28 and TRBJ2-6, with 8 bases that match TRBD1. V lost 6 bases and J lost 2; bases outside the gene matches: 9. This CDR3 has 17 amino acids. Per the germline V gene, CDR1 is MDHEN and CDR2 is SYDVKM. The CDR3 sequence: CASRPSTGGTGANVLTF. CDR3 nucleotides: TGTGCCAGCAGACCTAGTACAGGGGGAACTGGGGCCAACGTCCTGACTTTC. Full variable domain (missing parts from reference TRBV28 and TRBJ2-6): DVKVTQSSRYLVKRTGEKVFLECVQDMDHENMFWYRQDPGLGLRLIYFSYDVKMKEKGDIPEGYSVSREKKERFSLILESASTNQTSMYLCASRPSTGGTGANVLTFGAGSRLTVL.

V gene TRBV5-1 combines with J gene TRBJ2-2, with no clear D. Germline V lookup: CDR1 SGHRS, CDR2 YFSETQ. This CDR3 contains 15 residues. The V end was cut by 2 bases, the J end by 5 bases, with 13 bases between. The CDR3 DNA reads TGCGCCAGCAGCTTTGCGGCCCCCCGGACCGGGGAGCTGTTTTTT. Translation gives CASSFAAPRTGELFF. Filled out from reference TRBV5-1 and TRBJ2-2, the complete variable domain reads KAGVTQTPRYLIKTRGQQVTLSCSPISGHRSVSWYQQTPGQGLQFLFEYFSETQRNKGNFPGRFSGRQFSNSRSEMNVSTLELGDSALYLCASSFAAPRTGELFFGEGSRLTVL.

The rearrangement joins TRBV4-3 to TRBJ1-5; D unclear. The V end was cut by 0 bases, the J end by 6 bases, with 9 bases between. Germline CDR1 and CDR2: LGHNA and YSLEER. The CDR3 has 14 residues. CDR3 residues: CASSQDYGSQPQHF. The CDR3 region has the DNA TGCGCCAGCAGCCAAGATTATGGGAGTCAGCCCCAGCATTTT.

The V and J genes are TRBV7-9 and TRBJ2-3; no reliable D call. V was trimmed by 5 bases and J by 0 bases, leaving 21 bases between them. Germline loops: CDR1 SEHNR, CDR2 FQNEAQ (reference sequence). This CDR3 spans 18 amino acids. The CDR3 here is CASSEIPLPGPSTDTQYF. CDR3 coding DNA: TGTGCCAGCAGCGAAATCCCCCTCCCGGGTCCGAGCACAGATACGCAGTATTTT.

This clone was seen a handful of times. This chain joins TRBV5-4 and TRBJ1-1; 7 bases line up with TRBD1. The junction had 4 bases not matched to a gene; V was cut back by 2 bases and J by 6 bases. The CDR3 consists of 13 residues. Looked up from germline, CDR1 is SGHNT and CDR2 is YYREEE (reference sequence). DNA of the CDR3: TGTGCCAGCAGCTTAAACAGGGGTCCTGAAGCTTTCTTT. It yields the protein CASSLNRGPEAFF.

The rearrangement uses TRBV7-3 and TRBJ2-5; 9 bases match TRBD1. CDR1 SGHTA and CDR2 FQGTGA come from the germline V gene. This CDR3 is 15 amino acids long. V was pared by 5 bases and J by 4 bases, with 8 bases of the junction left unmatched. CDR3 DNA sequence: TGTGCCAGCAGCGAGGCCGGGACAGGGAGAGAGACCCAGTACTTC. This translates into CASSEAGTGRETQYF.

The chain links TRBV28 to TRBJ2-6, with D possibly being TRBD1 (5 bases). V lost 2 bases to trimming and J lost 0 bases, with 11 bases between them. CDR1 and CDR2 from the germline V gene are MDHEN and SYDVKM. The CDR3 totals 17 residues. This CDR3 is CASSLDWGSSGANVLTF. The CDR3 DNA reads as TGTGCCAGCAGTTTAGATTGGGGCAGCTCTGGGGCCAACGTCCTGACTTTC. Filled out from reference TRBV28 and TRBJ2-6, the complete variable domain reads DVKVTQSSRYLVKRTGEKVFLECVQDMDHENMFWYRQDPGLGLRLIYFSYDVKMKEKGDIPEGYSVSREKKERFSLILESASTNQTSMYLCASSLDWGSSGANVLTFGAGSRLTVL.

The chain has TRBV5-1 and TRBJ2-2; 9 bases align to TRBD1. CDR1 is SGHRS and CDR2 is YFSETQ in the germline V gene. This CDR3 has 16 amino acids. J gave up 1 base and V 6 bases, and 7 bases lay outside the gene matches. As DNA, the CDR3 is TGCGCCAGCAAAAACAGGGGGCGAGAGAACACCGGGGAGCTGTTTTTT. Protein: CASKNRGRENTGELFF.